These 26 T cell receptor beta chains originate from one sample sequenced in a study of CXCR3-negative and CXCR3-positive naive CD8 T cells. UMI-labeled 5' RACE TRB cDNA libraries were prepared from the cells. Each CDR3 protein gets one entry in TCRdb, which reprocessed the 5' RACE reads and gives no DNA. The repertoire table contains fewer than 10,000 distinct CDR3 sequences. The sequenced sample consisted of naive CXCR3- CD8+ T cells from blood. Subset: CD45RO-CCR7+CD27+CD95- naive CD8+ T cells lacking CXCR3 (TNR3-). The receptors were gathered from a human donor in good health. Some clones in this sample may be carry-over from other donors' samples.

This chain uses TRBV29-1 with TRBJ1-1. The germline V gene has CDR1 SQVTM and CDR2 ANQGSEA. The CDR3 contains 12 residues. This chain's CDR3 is CSVRTVNTEAFF.

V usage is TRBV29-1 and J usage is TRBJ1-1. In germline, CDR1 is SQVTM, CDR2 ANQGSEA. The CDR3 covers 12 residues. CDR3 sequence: CSVVMGNTEALF. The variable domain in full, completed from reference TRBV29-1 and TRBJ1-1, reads SAVISQKPSRDICQRGTSLTIQCQVDSQVTMMFWYRQQPGQSLTLIATANQGSEATYESGFVIDKFPISRPNLTFSTLTVSNMSPEDSSIYLCSVVMGNTEALFGQGTRLTVV.

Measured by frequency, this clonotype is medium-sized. CDR3 residues: CASSYSSGGNNEQFF. This chain links TRBV6-5 with TRBJ2-1; TCRdb's D call of TRBD1 is untestable without DNA. Germline assignment: CDR1 MNHEY and CDR2 SVGAGI. The CDR3 consists of 15 residues.

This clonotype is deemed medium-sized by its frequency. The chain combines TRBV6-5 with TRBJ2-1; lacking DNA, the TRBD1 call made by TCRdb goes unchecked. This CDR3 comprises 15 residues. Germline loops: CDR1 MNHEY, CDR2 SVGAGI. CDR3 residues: CASSFRDRAYNEQFF.

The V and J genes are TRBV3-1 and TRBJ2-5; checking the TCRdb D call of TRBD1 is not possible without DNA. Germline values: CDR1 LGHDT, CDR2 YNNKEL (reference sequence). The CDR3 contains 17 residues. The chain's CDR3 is CASSQEDRGALVETQYF.

CDR3 amino acids: CASIGASGNTIYF. The V gene is TRBV6-5, the J gene TRBJ1-3; TCRdb's assignment of TRBD1 cannot be checked, as there is no DNA. Germline V gene sequence: CDR1 MNHEY, CDR2 SVGAGI. There are 13 residues in the CDR3.

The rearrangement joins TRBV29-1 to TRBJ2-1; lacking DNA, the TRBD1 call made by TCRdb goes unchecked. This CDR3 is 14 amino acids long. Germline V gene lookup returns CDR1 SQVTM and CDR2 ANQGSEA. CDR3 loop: CSDRDRGGYNEQFF.

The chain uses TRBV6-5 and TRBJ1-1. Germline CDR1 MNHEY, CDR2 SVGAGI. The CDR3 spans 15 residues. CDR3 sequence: CASREYSSDGTEAFF.

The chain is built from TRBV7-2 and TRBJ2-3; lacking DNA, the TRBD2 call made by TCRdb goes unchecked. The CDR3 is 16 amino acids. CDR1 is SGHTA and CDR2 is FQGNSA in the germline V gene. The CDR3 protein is CASSLAAGGRTDTQYF.

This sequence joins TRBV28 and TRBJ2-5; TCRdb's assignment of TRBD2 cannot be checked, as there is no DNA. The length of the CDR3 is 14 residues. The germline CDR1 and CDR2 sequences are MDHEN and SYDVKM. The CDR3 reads CASSSMEEGETQYF.

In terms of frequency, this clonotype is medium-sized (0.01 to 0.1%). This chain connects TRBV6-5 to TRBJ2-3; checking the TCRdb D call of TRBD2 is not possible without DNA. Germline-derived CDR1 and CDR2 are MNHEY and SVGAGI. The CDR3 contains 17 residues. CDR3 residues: CASSYRGTSGNTDTQYF.

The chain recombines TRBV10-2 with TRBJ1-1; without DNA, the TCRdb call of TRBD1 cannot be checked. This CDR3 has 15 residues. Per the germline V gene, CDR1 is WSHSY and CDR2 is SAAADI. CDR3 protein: CASSDSGQLNTEAFF.

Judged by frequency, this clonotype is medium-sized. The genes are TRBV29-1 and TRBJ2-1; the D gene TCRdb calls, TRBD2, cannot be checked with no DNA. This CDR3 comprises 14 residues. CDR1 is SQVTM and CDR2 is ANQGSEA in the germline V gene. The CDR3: CSVGTSGNYNEQFF.

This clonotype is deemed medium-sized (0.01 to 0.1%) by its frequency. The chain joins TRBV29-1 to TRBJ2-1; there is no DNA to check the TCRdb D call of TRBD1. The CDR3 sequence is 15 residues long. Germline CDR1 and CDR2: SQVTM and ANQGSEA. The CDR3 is CSLTTGLSSYNEQFF.

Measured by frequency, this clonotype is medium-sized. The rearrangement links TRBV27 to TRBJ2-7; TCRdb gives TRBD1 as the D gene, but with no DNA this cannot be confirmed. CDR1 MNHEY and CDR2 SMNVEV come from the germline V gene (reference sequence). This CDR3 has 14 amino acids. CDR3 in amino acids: CASSWTGGLHEQYF.

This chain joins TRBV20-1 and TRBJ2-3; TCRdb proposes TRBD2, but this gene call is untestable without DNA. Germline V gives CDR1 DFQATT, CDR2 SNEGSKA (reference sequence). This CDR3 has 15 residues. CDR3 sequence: CSARVLAGSTDTQYF.

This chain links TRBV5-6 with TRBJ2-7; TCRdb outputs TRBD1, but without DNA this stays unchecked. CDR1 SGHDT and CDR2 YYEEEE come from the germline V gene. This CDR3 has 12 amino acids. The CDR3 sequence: CATSDRAHEQYF. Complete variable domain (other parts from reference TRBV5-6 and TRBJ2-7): DAGVTQSPTHLIKTRGQQVTLRCSPKSGHDTVSWYQQALGQGPQFIFQYYEEEERQRGNFPDRFSGHQFPNYSSELNVNALLLGDSALYLCATSDRAHEQYFGPGTRLTVT.

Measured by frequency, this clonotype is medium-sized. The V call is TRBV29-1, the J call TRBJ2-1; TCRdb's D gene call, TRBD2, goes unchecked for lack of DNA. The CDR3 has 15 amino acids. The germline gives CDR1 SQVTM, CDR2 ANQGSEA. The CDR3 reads CSVLGLAGGYNEQFF.

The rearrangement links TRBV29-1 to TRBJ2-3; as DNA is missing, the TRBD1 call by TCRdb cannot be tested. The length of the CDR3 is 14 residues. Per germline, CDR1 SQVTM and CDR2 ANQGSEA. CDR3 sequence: CSVVGQGAADTQYF.

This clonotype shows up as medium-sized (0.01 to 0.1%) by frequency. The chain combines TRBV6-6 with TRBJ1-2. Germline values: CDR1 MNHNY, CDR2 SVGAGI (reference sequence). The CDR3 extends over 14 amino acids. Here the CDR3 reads CASSYSEGIYGYTF.

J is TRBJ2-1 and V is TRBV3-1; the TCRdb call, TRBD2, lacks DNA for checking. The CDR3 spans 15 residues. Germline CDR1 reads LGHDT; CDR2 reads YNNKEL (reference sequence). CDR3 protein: CASSPRLADYNEQFF.

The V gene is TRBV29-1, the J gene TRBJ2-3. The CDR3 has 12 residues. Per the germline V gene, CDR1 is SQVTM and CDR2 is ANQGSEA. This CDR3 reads CSVVLRTDTQYF.

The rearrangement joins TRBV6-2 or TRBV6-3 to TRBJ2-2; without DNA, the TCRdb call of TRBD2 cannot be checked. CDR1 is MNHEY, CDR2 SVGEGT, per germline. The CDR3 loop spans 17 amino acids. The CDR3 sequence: CASSSAHTSLRPGELFF.

This chain's CDR3 is CASSGWSGGSTDTQYF. The V call is TRBV2, the J call TRBJ2-3. The CDR3 runs 16 residues. Germline lookup yields CDR1 SNHLY and CDR2 FYNNEI.

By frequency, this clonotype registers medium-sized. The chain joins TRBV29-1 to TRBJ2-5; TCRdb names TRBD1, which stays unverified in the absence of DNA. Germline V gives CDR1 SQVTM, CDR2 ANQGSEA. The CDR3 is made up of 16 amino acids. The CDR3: CSVEEEGGYLQETQYF.

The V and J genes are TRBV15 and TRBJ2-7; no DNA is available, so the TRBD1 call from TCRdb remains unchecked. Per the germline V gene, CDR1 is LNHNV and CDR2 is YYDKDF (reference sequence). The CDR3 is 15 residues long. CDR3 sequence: CATSRVVRGFYEQYF.